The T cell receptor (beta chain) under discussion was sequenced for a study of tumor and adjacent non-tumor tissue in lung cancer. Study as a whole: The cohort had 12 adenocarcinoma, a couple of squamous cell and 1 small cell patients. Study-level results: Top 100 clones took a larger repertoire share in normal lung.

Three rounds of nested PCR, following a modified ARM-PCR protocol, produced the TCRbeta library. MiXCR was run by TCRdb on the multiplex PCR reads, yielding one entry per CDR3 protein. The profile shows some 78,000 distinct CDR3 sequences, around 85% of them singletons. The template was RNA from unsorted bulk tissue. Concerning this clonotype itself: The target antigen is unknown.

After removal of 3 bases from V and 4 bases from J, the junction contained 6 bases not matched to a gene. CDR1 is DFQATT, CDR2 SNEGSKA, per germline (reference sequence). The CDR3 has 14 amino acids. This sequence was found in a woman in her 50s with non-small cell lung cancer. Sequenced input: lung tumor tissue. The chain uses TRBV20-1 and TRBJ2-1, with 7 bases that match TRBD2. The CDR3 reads CSARGRASYNEQFF. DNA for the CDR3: TGCAGTGCTAGGGGGAGGGCCTCATACAATGAGCAGTTCTTC.